This T cell receptor (beta chain) was found in a study of blood T cell repertoires in COVID-19 (dated by TCRdb to the early 2020s). About the full investigation: Samples covering the acute and convalescent phases of COVID-19 were provided by collaborators in the United States, Italy and Spain. Samples were obtained from the ongoing ImmuneRACE study (first 160 participants) and from over a thousand subjects provided by 6 global collaborators. Sample metadata almost always included a de-identified subject ID, COVID-19 status, age in years and sex. Where available, HLA class I and class II types were obtained from metadata supplied by the sample provider rather than from assay-based typing. The repertoires were released in a freely available public database intended as a resource for research on the immune response to SARS-CoV-2. The dataset comprised deeply sampled blood TCRbeta repertoires from subjects exposed to, actively infected with, or recovered from COVID-19. The prospective study material was composed of cDNA or gDNA derived from T cells, B-cell-depleted T cells, or PBMCs.

The paper's findings and limits, for the study overall: How much clinical and demographic metadata was included differed by source and by participant, and the metadata was provided uncurated.

Worth noting for this clone: The antigen this receptor binds is unknown. No much larger clone is present one base from it, and per-base qualities are unavailable. The sample contains more than one DNA sequence encoding this CDR3.

V sheds 3 bases and J sheds 0 bases, leaving 9 bases between their ends. Taken from the germline V gene (reference sequence), the CDR1 and CDR2 loops are PRHDT and FYEKMQ. The CDR3 holds 15 amino acids from the cysteine to the phenylalanine. Only the CDR3 DNA stays, 45 bases, in frame from base 1. The immunoSEQ Assay, a bias-controlled multiplex PCR, was used to amplify TCRbeta CDR3 regions from genomic DNA. The authors processed their data as follows. Within the assay, amplification of reference gene primers was used to estimate how many nucleated cells each sample contained. To quantify the absolute abundance of each unique TCRbeta CDR3 rearrangement, sequence reads were collapsed and filtered. Productive Simpson clonality was computed per sample as the square root of Simpson's diversity index over productive rearrangements. This immuneACCESS table, as held by TCRdb, lists in-frame sequences with V and J called but not all clones. Of the missing ones, under half trace to an unresolved V gene in checked studies; the others have no known cause. For V, J and clone size, that table is used; D and trimming come from the DNA. This sample comprises tens of thousands of clones, roughly 87% of them detected only once. 4.5% to 6% of the sample lies in the top ten.

Collaborating institutions collected whole blood in K2EDTA tubes following their own protocols. For TCRbeta analysis, collaborators shipped samples as frozen whole blood, isolated PBMCs, or DNA extracted from either of those sample types. The sample taken for sequencing was peripheral blood. In this chain, TRBV13 is recombined with TRBJ1-3; D gene: possibly TRBD1, on 6 matching bases. The TCR comes from a woman over 75 with acute or convalescent COVID-19. The CDR3: CASSLDSSSGNTIYF. The DNA sequence is TGTGCCAGCAGCTTGGACAGCAGCTCTGGAAACACCATATATTTT.